This entry features one T cell receptor beta chain sequence. Its antigen is unknown. This sample is drawn from a study of somatic mutations in cytotoxic T cells in rheumatoid arthritis. Study in general: Among the T-cell populations stained with V beta antibodies, some were separated by flow sorting at nearly 100% purity, including V beta1+ cells whose TCRB was sequenced.

Study-wide results and caveats: Increasing age coincided with elevated CD8+ clonality among rheumatoid arthritis patients, though not among healthy controls. More than 20% of CD8+ cells belonged to the largest clone in 8 of 65 patients.

Healthy control subjects consisted of blood donors (median age approximately 56 years, range about 21-70; 45% to 65% female). The CDR3 sequence is 16 residues long. Germline CDR1 reads SGHKS; CDR2 reads YYEKEE (reference sequence). Trimming took 6 bases from V and 3 from J, leaving 18 bases between them. TCRdb keeps only in-frame clones here, not all; method: immunoSEQ multiplex PCR. The table lists 11,000 or so clones, 73% of them singletons. This TCR came from a man aged 60 to 69 in good health. V and J are TRBV5-5 and TRBJ1-4; tentatively, D is TRBD1 (5 bases). The sample comprised CD8+ T cells sorted from blood. The CDR3 loop reads CASTVGGGRANEKLFF. The CDR3 DNA sequence: TGTGCCAGCACCGTTGGGGGGGGTAGAGCTAATGAAAAACTGTTTTTT.